This T cell receptor beta chain is from a study of read filtering for tumor transcriptome and immune sequencing. The wider study: Patients were approximately 17 male and some 15 female, mean age approximately 60 years, range about 45 to 85. By R-ISS, stages I, II and III held around 8, 16 and 7 patients. After DNase treatment, RNA was made into whole-transcriptome libraries.

Overall study findings and caveats: IR-seq and RNA-seq agreed better without single-read clonotypes.

This library used approximately 390 ng RNA and molecular barcoded adaptors spanning alpha/delta and beta/gamma chains. One entry per CDR3 protein, called by TCRdb with MiXCR from the reads. Among 35,000 to 50,000 distinct CDR3 sequences listed, roughly an eighth were seen once. This clonotype was seen ten or more times. Its target is unknown. CDR1 is SGHRS, CDR2 YFSETQ, per germline. This CDR3 spans 16 amino acids. Trimming cost V 4 bases and J 1 base; bases outside gene matches: 7. The origin of this receptor is a donor at least 40 years old with multiple myeloma. This chain connects TRBV5-1 to TRBJ2-5; 10 positions match TRBD1. Input material: a population of CD138-negative cells sorted from bone marrow. CDR3: CASSPRRDRGQETQYF. DNA of the CDR3: TGCGCCAGCAGCCCCAGGAGGGACAGGGGCCAAGAGACCCAGTACTTC. The full variable domain, completed using reference TRBV5-1 and TRBJ2-5, is KAGVTQTPRYLIKTRGQQVTLSCSPISGHRSVSWYQQTPGQGLQFLFEYFSETQRNKGNFPGRFSGRQFSNSRSEMNVSTLELGDSALYLCASSPRRDRGQETQYFGPGTRLLVL.